This TCR beta chain was obtained from a study of blood T cell repertoires in COVID-19. Across the study: Samples taken during acute and convalescent COVID-19 were collected in the United States, Italy and Spain. T cells, B-cell-depleted T cells, or PBMCs provided the cDNA or gDNA that served as material.

Seattle-derived patients entered the study during active infection and were followed longitudinally. This clone showed up just once. As handled by the study authors: Amplification of reference gene primers was used by the study to estimate nucleated cell counts. Data came from immunoSEQ multiplex PCR; TCRdb stores just in-frame clones and leaves some out. The V and J calls and clone size were taken over from that table, and D and trimming were inferred from the DNA. This sample yields about 310,000 clones, of which 85% to 90% are seen a single time; roughly 2.9% belongs to the top ten. Looked up from germline, CDR1 is MDHEN and CDR2 is SYDVKM. Trimming removed 5 bases at V and 6 bases at J, with 10 bases between. The CDR3 has 12 residues.

V gene TRBV28 combines with J gene TRBJ1-1; D is unresolved. The clonotype comes from a woman aged 25 to 45 with COVID-19, enrolled during active disease. The sample comprised peripheral blood. CDR3 loop: CASSVPGSEAFF. CDR3 DNA sequence: TGTGCCAGCAGTGTACCGGGTTCTGAAGCTTTCTTT.